This entry is about one T cell receptor (beta chain). Germline V gene data show CDR1 as LGHDT and CDR2 as YNNKEL (reference sequence). The CDR3 runs to 13 residues. V dropped 2 bases and J dropped 5 bases, with 6 bases sitting between them. The data were obtained in a study of blood T cell repertoires in COVID-19. Study details: Material from acute and convalescent COVID-19 was sourced from the United States, Italy and Spain. Sources were T cells, B-cell-depleted T cells, or PBMCs; the material itself was cDNA or gDNA.

In the authors' methods: Amplification of reference gene primers provided the estimated nucleated cell counts. Libraries were prepared by immunoSEQ multiplex PCR; TCRdb keeps only in-frame clonotypes and omits some of them. The D gene and trimming were derived from the DNA, and the V and J assignments and clone size from that table. The sample carries 250,000 or so clones, 80% to 90% recorded once. The V call is TRBV3-1 (or the pseudogene TRBV3-2), the J call TRBJ2-2; TRBD2 is a possible D gene (5 bases). The sequencing sample was made of peripheral blood. The sequence was collected from an elderly man with acute or convalescent COVID-19. The CDR3 bases are TGTGCCAGCAGCCAATGGAGGACCGGGGAGCTGTTTTTT. The encoded protein is CASSQWRTGELFF.